A selection of T cell receptor beta chains follows, all from one sample in a study of blood T cell repertoires in COVID-19. The method was immunoSEQ multiplex PCR; TCRdb's version includes in-frame clones alone and lacks a portion of them. In the table there are 200,000 to 300,000 clones, about 85% of which are singletons. Sequencing was carried out using peripheral blood. The receptors here all came from a woman older than 75 with acute or convalescent COVID-19. The CDR3 runs from the conserved cysteine through the conserved F or W. D genes are given only for firm matches. Size values are once, few and many counts, or a class for expanded clones, and some rows have none.

J,V,length,D,size,CDR3,DNA
TRBJ1-6,TRBV3-1/TRBV3-2,14,TRBD1,-,CASSRIDRDSPLHF,TGTGCCAGCAGCCGAATTGACAGGGATTCACCCCTCCACTTT
TRBJ1-4,TRBV5-1,14,-,-,CASSLVGSNEKLFF,TGCGCCAGCAGCTTGGTGGGCAGTAATGAAAAACTGTTTTTT
TRBJ2-7,TRBV7-9,15,TRBD1,once,CASSLAGGSSYEQYF,TGTGCCAGCAGCTTAGCAGGGGGCAGCTCCTACGAGCAGTACTTC
TRBJ2-5,TRBV7-9,17,TRBD1,-,CASSSFKPDRAQETQYF,TGTGCCAGCAGCTCTTTCAAACCAGACAGGGCACAAGAGACCCAGTACTTC
TRBJ1-4,TRBV5-8,15,-,-,CASSLQLAGAEKLFF,TGTGCCAGCAGCTTACAATTAGCGGGGGCTGAAAAACTGTTTTTT
TRBJ2-2,TRBV7-8,12,-,-,CASSGSLGELFF,TGTGCCAGCAGCGGCTCCTTAGGGGAGCTGTTTTTT
TRBJ1-1,TRBV28,16,-,once,CASSSSGTAGSSEAFF,TGTGCCAGCAGTTCATCCGGGACCGCCGGGAGTTCTGAAGCTTTCTTT
TRBJ1-6,TRBV3-1/TRBV3-2,16,-,-,CASSQSEGPYNSPLHF,TGTGCCAGCAGCCAAAGTGAGGGCCCCTATAATTCACCCCTCCACTTT
TRBJ2-6,TRBV5-4,18,TRBD1,-,CASSLGRDRTSGANVLTF,TGTGCCAGCAGCTTGGGCCGGGACAGAACCTCTGGGGCCAACGTCCTGACTTTC
TRBJ1-6,TRBV19,15,-,-,CASSIHGARNSPLHF,TGTGCCAGTAGTATACATGGGGCGAGAAATTCACCCCTCCACTTT
TRBJ2-1,TRBV7-3,15,-,-,CASSRTGATYNEQFF,TGTGCCAGCAGCAGGACGGGAGCGACCTACAATGAGCAGTTCTTC
TRBJ2-1,TRBV27,16,TRBD2,-,CASSFLSGSYRNEQFF,TGTGCCAGCAGTTTCTTAAGCGGGAGTTATAGGAATGAGCAGTTCTTC
TRBJ2-5,TRBV30,13,TRBD1,few,CAWSGDREETQYF,TGTGCCTGGAGTGGGGACAGAGAAGAGACCCAGTACTTC
TRBJ1-1,TRBV7-6,16,-,-,CASSLFAGGGNTEAFF,TGTGCCAGCAGCTTATTTGCCGGTGGCGGGAACACTGAAGCTTTCTTT
TRBJ1-5,TRBV28,13,-,-,CASNNGGNQPQHF,TGTGCCAGTAACAACGGGGGGAATCAGCCCCAGCATTTT
TRBJ1-5,TRBV10-3,17,-,-,CAISESQGGRGNQPQHF,TGTGCCATCAGTGAGTCGCAGGGAGGGAGGGGAAATCAGCCCCAGCATTTT
TRBJ2-7,TRBV27,15,-,-,CASSFVGGFSYEQYF,TGTGCCAGCAGTTTTGTGGGAGGTTTCTCCTACGAGCAGTACTTC
TRBJ1-2,TRBV3-1/TRBV3-2,13,-,-,CASSPRSGYGYTF,TGTGCCAGCAGCCCCCGGTCTGGCTATGGCTACACCTTC
TRBJ2-1,TRBV11-2,11,-,-,CASIYLREQFF,TGTGCCAGCATCTATCTCAGGGAGCAGTTCTTC
TRBJ2-2,TRBV5-1,11,-,-,CASSPLGELFF,TGCGCCAGCAGTCCATTGGGGGAGCTGTTTTTT
TRBJ1-4,TRBV4-1,19,-,-,CASSQGAPLSSATNEKLFF,TGCGCCAGCAGCCAAGGCGCCCCCCTCTCGTCCGCAACTAATGAAAAACTGTTTTTT
TRBJ1-6,TRBV12-3/TRBV12-4,13,-,once,CASSTGWNSPLHF,TGTGCCAGCAGCACAGGTTGGAATTCACCCCTCCACTTT
TRBJ2-5,TRBV5-1,17,TRBD2,-,CASSLEQGLAGGETQYF,TGCGCCAGCAGCTTGGAACAGGGACTAGCCGGGGGGGAGACCCAGTACTTC
TRBJ2-1,TRBV7-8,15,-,-,CASSLQLVSYNEQFF,TGTGCCAGCAGCTTACAACTAGTCTCCTACAATGAGCAGTTCTTC
TRBJ2-3,TRBV6-5,15,TRBD1,once,CASSYSGQGTDTQYF,TGTGCCAGCAGTTACTCGGGACAGGGAACAGATACGCAGTATTTT
TRBJ2-5,TRBV2,17,TRBD2,-,CASSGLAGGTYQETQYF,TGTGCCAGCAGTGGGCTAGCGGGGGGAACGTACCAAGAGACCCAGTACTTC
TRBJ2-1,TRBV18,16,TRBD2,once,CASSPPGGAGVNEQFF,TGTGCCAGCTCACCTCCTGGCGGAGCGGGGGTCAATGAGCAGTTCTTC
TRBJ2-2,TRBV19,14,-,-,CASSEQRNTGELFF,TGTGCCAGTAGTGAACAGAGGAACACCGGGGAGCTGTTTTTT
TRBJ2-2,TRBV5-5,16,TRBD2,-,CASSVGPGGPTGELFF,TGTGCCAGCAGCGTGGGGCCGGGGGGACCCACCGGGGAGCTGTTTTTT
TRBJ1-3,TRBV10-3,18,-,once,CAISEVTGTPPAGNTIYF,TGTGCCATCAGTGAGGTCACCGGGACACCCCCGGCTGGAAACACCATATATTTT
TRBJ2-3,TRBV2,18,TRBD2,-,CASSPLGRGGSGTDTQYF,TGTGCCAGCAGTCCCTTGGGGCGGGGGGGCTCTGGCACAGATACGCAGTATTTT
TRBJ1-2,TRBV3-1/TRBV3-2,15,TRBD1,-,CASSQGQGAAYGYTF,TGTGCCAGCAGCCAAGGACAGGGGGCTGCGTATGGCTACACCTTC
TRBJ1-4,TRBV12-3/TRBV12-4,13,-,few,CASSTREKGELFF,TGTGCCAGCAGTACACGGGAGAAGGGAGAACTGTTTTTT
TRBJ2-1,TRBV11-3,17,TRBD2,few,CASSLAGGHSSYNEQFF,TGTGCCAGCAGCCTAGCGGGAGGGCATAGCTCCTACAATGAGCAGTTCTTC
TRBJ2-5,TRBV5-1,13,-,-,CASSWDNPETQYF,TGCGCCAGCAGCTGGGACAATCCGGAGACCCAGTACTTC
TRBJ2-1,TRBV5-1,16,-,-,CASSLAAGPGNNEQFF,TGCGCCAGCAGCTTGGCCGCAGGGCCAGGGAACAATGAGCAGTTCTTC
TRBJ2-2,TRBV24-1,15,TRBD1,once,CATSVSQGDTGELFF,TGTGCCACCAGTGTGTCGCAGGGGGACACCGGGGAGCTGTTTTTT
TRBJ2-1,TRBV7-2,15,-,-,CASSHRLVSYNEQFF,TGTGCCAGCAGCCATCGACTAGTGTCCTACAATGAGCAGTTCTTC
TRBJ2-1,TRBV14,15,TRBD2,-,CASSQAIAGESEQFF,TGTGCCAGCAGCCAAGCGATAGCGGGAGAATCTGAGCAGTTCTTC
TRBJ1-2,TRBV7-2,13,TRBD1,-,CASSSTWTGGYTF,TGTGCCAGCAGCTCGACCTGGACAGGCGGCTACACCTTC
TRBJ2-5,TRBV7-9,14,TRBD1,-,CASRDRGWEETQYF,TGTGCCAGCAGGGACAGGGGATGGGAAGAGACCCAGTACTTC
TRBJ1-6,TRBV3-1/TRBV3-2,15,-,few,CASSRWGDPLTPLHF,TGTGCCAGCAGCCGTTGGGGGGATCCCCTTACACCCCTCCACTTT
TRBJ2-7,TRBV27,14,-,-,CASSRLAPSYEQYF,TGTGCCAGCAGCCGGCTAGCGCCCTCCTACGAGCAGTACTTC
TRBJ1-4,TRBV2,17,TRBD1,-,CASRATLPGQGDEKLFF,TGTGCCAGCAGAGCAACCTTACCGGGACAGGGAGACGAAAAACTGTTTTTT
TRBJ2-7,TRBV5-6,14,TRBD1,-,CASSFRTGTYEQYF,TGTGCCAGCAGCTTCCGGACAGGGACCTACGAGCAGTACTTC
TRBJ2-3,TRBV12-2,16,-,once,CASRSGLEWSTDTQYF,TGTGCAAGTCGCTCCGGACTAGAATGGAGCACAGATACGCAGTATTTT
TRBJ1-1,TRBV5-6,16,-,once,CASSLGQGLRNTEAFF,TGTGCCAGCAGCTTGGGGCAGGGGTTGAGGAACACTGAAGCTTTCTTT
TRBJ2-2,TRBV6-5,15,TRBD2,-,CASSHPRGGVGELFF,TGTGCCAGCAGTCACCCTCGGGGGGGTGTCGGGGAGCTGTTTTTT
TRBJ2-1,TRBV7-9,15,TRBD2,-,CASSDSGSSYNEQFF,TGTGCCAGCAGCGATAGCGGGAGCTCCTACAATGAGCAGTTCTTC
TRBJ1-2,TRBV29-1,14,TRBD1,-,CSVGDRGSNYGYTF,TGCAGCGTCGGTGACAGGGGTTCTAACTATGGCTACACCTTC
TRBJ1-4,TRBV3-1/TRBV3-2,14,-,-,CASSLSGINEKLFF,TGTGCCAGCAGCCTCAGCGGTATTAATGAAAAACTGTTTTTT
TRBJ1-6,TRBV18,16,TRBD1,-,CASSPSGQGWDSPLHF,TGTGCCAGCTCACCTTCGGGACAGGGCTGGGATTCACCCCTCCACTTT
TRBJ2-1,TRBV19,15,TRBD2,-,CASSLSGGTHNEQFF,TGTGCCAGTAGCCTTAGCGGGGGGACCCACAATGAGCAGTTCTTC
TRBJ2-3,TRBV11-2,14,-,-,CASSLGTATDTQYF,TGTGCCAGCAGCTTAGGGACAGCCACAGATACGCAGTATTTT
TRBJ2-3,TRBV11-2,14,-,-,CASSPWTNTDTQYF,TGTGCCAGCAGCCCGTGGACTAACACAGATACGCAGTATTTT
TRBJ2-1,TRBV6-2/TRBV6-3,15,TRBD2,-,CASSYERDWGNEQFF,TGTGCCAGCAGTTACGAGCGGGACTGGGGAAATGAGCAGTTCTTC